This T cell receptor beta chain comes out of a study of blood T cell repertoires in COVID-19. This CDR3 region has 14 residues. V trimming: 5 bases; J trimming: 5 bases; junction bases outside the gene matches: 4. The germline CDR1 and CDR2 sequences are MNHEY and SMNVEV (reference sequence). In the original workflow: For nucleated cells, counts were estimated from reference gene primer amplification. Method: immunoSEQ multiplex PCR; TCRdb's copy keeps in-frame clones and lacks some. V, J and clone size reflect that table, while D and trimming were determined from the DNA. This sample yields roughly 98,000 clones, of which about 92% are seen a single time; under 7.5% belongs to the top ten.

Sequenced input: peripheral blood. The clonotype comes from a woman aged 55-70 years with active COVID-19. J is TRBJ2-7 and V is TRBV27, with 12 bases that match TRBD1. DNA for the CDR3: TGTGCCAGCAGTATCCGGGACAGGGGGCACGAGCAGTACTTC. It encodes CASSIRDRGHEQYF.